The 27 T cell receptor beta chains in this list originate from one sample, sequenced in a study of PD-1 blockade in classical Hodgkin lymphoma. Sequencing was performed with immunoSEQ multiplex PCR; in TCRdb, only in-frame clones are kept and a portion is missing. The sample lists around 70,000 clones, 70% to 80% occurring once. Relapse was seen in all patients after autologous stem cell transplantation, and brentuximab vedotin exposure was variable. Sequences were derived from peripheral blood mononuclear cells (PBMCs), sampled before the second cycle of nivolumab. These receptors came from a human donor with classical Hodgkin lymphoma.

This sequence joins TRBV19 and TRBJ1-1, with D tentatively TRBD1 (6 bases). Trimming stripped 6 bases from V and 1 base from J, with 9 bases between. CDR3 length equals 13 residues. Germline CDR1 is LNHDA and CDR2 is SQIVND (reference sequence). Written as DNA, the CDR3 is TGTGCCAGTAGCGACAGGACGAACACTGAAGCTTTCTTT. Protein: CASSDRTNTEAFF.

This sequence joins TRBV5-8 and TRBJ1-6, with 9 bases matching TRBD1. CDR3 size: 15 residues. Germline CDR1 SGHTS, CDR2 YDEGEE. The V gene end was trimmed by 7 bases and the J gene end by 8 bases; junction bases not matched to a gene: 10. The CDR3 region is CASSWTGTGYSPLHF. In DNA, the CDR3 is TGTGCCAGCTCCTGGACCGGGACAGGGTATTCACCCCTCCACTTT.

This chain uses TRBV7-9 with TRBJ1-2, with 7 bases identical to TRBD1. Trimming cost V 5 bases and J 5 bases; bases outside gene matches: 23. The CDR3 totals 19 residues. Germline CDR1 SEHNR, CDR2 FQNEAQ (reference sequence). CDR3 amino acids: CASSTLFSRGLIRRYGYTF. The CDR3 DNA is TGTGCCAGCAGCACCCTTTTTTCCAGGGGGTTAATTAGACGGTATGGCTACACCTTC. Combining the CDR3 with reference TRBV7-9 and TRBJ1-2 gives the whole variable domain DTGVSQNPRHKITKRGQNVTFRCDPISEHNRLYWYRQTLGQGPEFLTYFQNEAQLEKSRLLSDRFSAERPKGSFSTLEIQRTEQGDSAMYLCASSTLFSRGLIRRYGYTFGSGTRLTVV.

This rearrangement joins TRBV19 to TRBJ1-1; 7 nucleotides line up with TRBD1. CDR3 length: 14 amino acids. Losses at the gene ends were 7 bases for V and 7 bases for J; bases not matched to a gene: 12. CDR1 and CDR2 from the germline V gene are LNHDA and SQIVND (reference sequence). The CDR3 DNA reads TGTGCCAGTACCGAGACAGGGTTCTCCGGTGAAGCTTTCTTT. This codes for CASTETGFSGEAFF. Based on the CDR3 plus reference TRBV19 and TRBJ1-1, the full variable domain is DGGITQSPKYLFRKEGQNVTLSCEQNLNHDAMYWYRQDPGQGLRLIYYSQIVNDFQKGDIAEGYSVSREKKESFPLTVTSAQKNPTAFYLCASTETGFSGEAFFGQGTRLTVV.

DNA for the CDR3: TGTGCCAGCCTACAGGGGGCGATTCCACCCCAGCATTTT. The encoded protein is CASLQGAIPPQHF. The chain has TRBV28 and TRBJ1-5; 9 bases line up with TRBD1. The CDR3 extends over 13 amino acids. Trimming at V came to 8 bases and at J to 10 bases, leaving 9 bases not matched to a gene. Germline V gives CDR1 MDHEN, CDR2 SYDVKM. Full variable domain (outside the CDR3, taken from reference TRBV28 and TRBJ1-5): DVKVTQSSRYLVKRTGEKVFLECVQDMDHENMFWYRQDPGLGLRLIYFSYDVKMKEKGDIPEGYSVSREKKERFSLILESASTNQTSMYLCASLQGAIPPQHFGDGTRLSIL.

The gene calls are TRBV6-5 and TRBJ1-1; 8 positions match TRBD1. The V gene end was trimmed by 4 bases and the J gene end by 3 bases; junction bases not matched to a gene: 4. Germline CDR1 and CDR2: MNHEY and SVGAGI. The CDR3 covers 14 residues. CDR3 amino acids: CASSSQGGDTEAFF. CDR3 in DNA: TGTGCCAGCAGTTCACAGGGGGGGGACACTGAAGCTTTCTTT.

As for this clone: Its ends do not fully match the called genes, so a read error is possible. J is TRBJ2-7 and V is TRBV7-8, with D tentatively TRBD2 (6 bases). The germline CDR1 and CDR2 sequences are SGHVS and FQNEAQ. This CDR3 spans 15 amino acids. The CDR3 loop reads CASGLGASELYEQYF. CDR3 DNA: TGTGCCAGCGGCTTAGGGGCTAGCGAGCTCTACGAGCAGTACTTC.

The count of this clone is one. The chain carries TRBV9 and TRBJ2-1, with 8 bases aligning to TRBD1. The trim removed 3 bases at V and 3 bases at J, leaving 5 bases unmatched. CDR1 SGDLS and CDR2 YYNGEE come from the germline V gene. The CDR3 length is 15 residues. The CDR3 protein is CASSASTGVYNEQFF. In DNA, the CDR3 is TGTGCCAGCAGCGCGTCGACAGGGGTCTACAATGAGCAGTTCTTC.

V and J are TRBV5-4 and TRBJ1-4; a possible D gene is TRBD1 (5 bases). V was shortened by 1 base and J by 10 bases, with 17 bases between the two germline ends. Looked up from germline, CDR1 is SGHNT and CDR2 is YYREEE (reference sequence). The CDR3 is 15 amino acids. CDR3 nucleotides: TGTGCCAGCAGCTTGAAAGGGGCCCTAGATGGAAAACTGTTTTTT. Encoded protein: CASSLKGALDGKLFF.

This chain connects TRBV9 to TRBJ2-2, with a weak D call TRBD1 (5 bases). Germline CDR1 reads SGDLS; CDR2 reads YYNGEE. Trimming left V 0 bases short and J 6 bases short, with 6 bases between. The CDR3 has 13 residues. This CDR3 reads CASSVVGAGELFF. For the CDR3, the DNA is TGTGCCAGCAGCGTAGTAGGGGCCGGGGAGCTGTTTTTT.

This chain links TRBV4-1 with TRBJ2-1; TRBD1 might be the D (6 bases). In germline, CDR1 is MGHRA, CDR2 YSYEKL. CDR3 length: 16 residues. V was cut by 4 bases and J by 7 bases, with 20 bases left in between. CDR3 in amino acids: CASSPQGKLDKNEQFF. CDR3 coding DNA: TGCGCCAGCAGCCCCCAGGGGAAGCTAGATAAGAATGAGCAGTTCTTC.

This chain links TRBV2 with TRBJ2-1; D remains unclear. V was clipped by 3 bases and J by 2 bases, with 8 bases between them. The CDR3 spans 14 residues. Germline assignment: CDR1 SNHLY and CDR2 FYNNEI. CDR3 region: CASSEDRTYNEQFF. In DNA form, the CDR3 reads TGTGCCAGCAGTGAGGACCGAACCTACAATGAGCAGTTCTTC.

The chain carries TRBV9 and TRBJ2-7; D call uncertain. This CDR3 has 12 residues. Germline loops: CDR1 SGDLS, CDR2 YYNGEE. The V end lost 8 bases, the J end lost 6 bases, and 15 bases lay between the germline ends. CDR3 region: CASGFGSSEQYF. The CDR3 coding sequence is TGTGCCAGTGGTTTCGGCTCTTCCGAGCAGTACTTC.

The V call is TRBV9, the J call TRBJ2-7; 8 bases match TRBD2. With V trimmed by 0 bases and J by 5 bases, 4 bases remained unmatched. This CDR3 has 14 residues. Germline CDR1 and CDR2: SGDLS and YYNGEE. Here the CDR3 DNA reads TGTGCCAGCAGCGTAGGTCCCGGGGGGGACGAGCAGTACTTC. Amino acids: CASSVGPGGDEQYF.

This clone showed up just once. The chain couples TRBV27 to TRBJ1-4, with a weak D call TRBD1 (6 bases). Germline V gives CDR1 MNHEY, CDR2 SMNVEV (reference sequence). Trimming stripped 2 bases from V and 0 bases from J, with 16 bases between. The CDR3 consists of 18 residues. CDR3 nucleotides: TGTGCCAGCAGTTTAGTGGGCAGGGGAACTGCAACTAATGAAAAACTGTTTTTT. Its translation: CASSLVGRGTATNEKLFF.

V is TRBV6-5 and J is TRBJ2-1; 11 bases agree with TRBD2. Germline assignment: CDR1 MNHEY and CDR2 SVGAGI. The CDR3 totals 16 residues. V dropped 2 bases and J dropped 6; count of bases not matched to a gene: 6. The CDR3 spells CASSYAIAGGLNEQFF. CDR3 coding DNA: TGTGCCAGCAGTTACGCTATAGCGGGAGGGCTCAATGAGCAGTTCTTC.

The gene calls are TRBV6-5 and TRBJ1-4; D is ambiguous. CDR3 length: 14 residues. The V end was cut by 4 bases, the J end by 4 bases, with 10 bases between. Germline V lookup: CDR1 MNHEY, CDR2 SVGAGI. The DNA for the CDR3 is TGTGCCAGCAGTTCAAGCGTCCTTAATGAAAAACTGTTTTTT. This encodes CASSSSVLNEKLFF.

This chain links TRBV28 with TRBJ1-5; 12 bases are shared with TRBD1. The germline V gene encodes CDR1 MDHEN and CDR2 SYDVKM. This CDR3 is 16 amino acids long. V lost 6 bases and J lost 5; bases outside the gene matches: 8. Here the CDR3 DNA reads TGTGCCAGCAGGTATGCCGGGACAGGGGGCCATCAGCCCCAGCATTTT. This encodes CASRYAGTGGHQPQHF. The variable domain in full, completed from reference TRBV28 and TRBJ1-5, reads DVKVTQSSRYLVKRTGEKVFLECVQDMDHENMFWYRQDPGLGLRLIYFSYDVKMKEKGDIPEGYSVSREKKERFSLILESASTNQTSMYLCASRYAGTGGHQPQHFGDGTRLSIL.

CDR3 nucleotides: TGTGCCAGCAGCCCTTGGAAGAGCTATGGCTACACCTTC. Residues: CASSPWKSYGYTF. The rearrangement joins TRBV28 to TRBJ1-2; the D is unclear. The V end was cut by 6 bases, the J end by 4 bases, with 12 bases between. Germline V gene lookup returns CDR1 MDHEN and CDR2 SYDVKM. The CDR3 has 13 residues.

This chain joins TRBV5-4 and TRBJ2-4, with 7 bases matching TRBD2. Germline V gives CDR1 SGHNT, CDR2 YYREEE (reference sequence). CDR3 length equals 14 residues. V gave up 2 bases and J gave up 5 bases; unmatched junction bases: 4. CDR3: CASSFGLVQNIQYF. The CDR3 DNA reads as TGTGCCAGCAGCTTCGGACTAGTCCAAAACATTCAGTACTTC.

The chain combines TRBV6-5 with TRBJ1-5; D is unclear. CDR3 length: 13 amino acids. Germline V gives CDR1 MNHEY, CDR2 SVGAGI. V was pared by 5 bases and J by 0 bases, with 5 bases between. DNA of the CDR3: TGTGCCAGCAGTGCTCATAGCAATCAGCCCCAGCATTTT. It yields the protein CASSAHSNQPQHF.

The gene calls are TRBV29-1 and TRBJ1-1; possibly TRBD1 for D (5 bases). Germline lookup yields CDR1 SQVTM and CDR2 ANQGSEA. The germline V and J ends were trimmed by 6 bases and 4 bases, with 12 bases remaining between them. The CDR3 is 12 residues long. The CDR3 protein is CSVGGPVTEAFF. DNA of the CDR3: TGCAGCGTGGGGGGTCCAGTCACTGAAGCTTTCTTT.

The CDR3 spells CASSHELPGQGGYTF. For the CDR3, the DNA is TGCGCCAGCAGCCACGAGCTCCCGGGACAGGGCGGCTACACCTTC. The rearrangement joins TRBV5-1 to TRBJ1-2, with 9 bases lining up with TRBD1. With V trimmed by 4 bases and J by 8 bases, 12 bases remained unmatched. Germline V gives CDR1 SGHRS, CDR2 YFSETQ. This CDR3 comprises 15 residues.

This rearrangement joins TRBV5-1 to TRBJ2-2, with 8 bases identical to TRBD2. The CDR3 sequence is 14 residues long. CDR1 is SGHRS and CDR2 is YFSETQ in the germline V gene. Losses at the gene ends were 0 bases for V and 7 bases for J; bases not matched to a gene: 2. The CDR3 bases are TGCGCCAGCAGCTTGGAACTAGCGGTCGGGGAGCTGTTTTTT. It translates to CASSLELAVGELFF.

The chain couples TRBV27 to TRBJ2-3, with D maybe TRBD2 (5 bases). V dropped 1 base and J dropped 0 bases, with 8 bases sitting between them. This CDR3 comprises 15 residues. Germline CDR1 and CDR2: MNHEY and SMNVEV (reference sequence). This chain's CDR3 is CASSLFGSSTDTQYF. CDR3 nucleotide sequence: TGTGCCAGCAGTTTATTTGGGAGCAGCACAGATACGCAGTATTTT.

This clone has a handful of counts. The chain recombines TRBV5-4 with TRBJ2-1; D is unclear. Trimming pared 3 bases from V and 9 bases from J, leaving 10 bases between. This CDR3 has 12 residues. Germline CDR1 is SGHNT and CDR2 is YYREEE (reference sequence). The CDR3 sequence: CASSSPPSEQFF. Written as DNA, the CDR3 is TGTGCCAGCAGCTCCCCCCCCAGTGAGCAGTTCTTC.

A remark on this clone: This same CDR3 is encoded by further DNA sequences in the sample. The chain has TRBV19 and TRBJ2-3, with D uncertain. Germline-derived CDR1 and CDR2 are LNHDA and SQIVND (reference sequence). This CDR3 is built from 13 residues. V was cut by 6 bases and J by 0 bases, with 7 bases left in between. CDR3 nucleotide sequence: TGTGCCAGTAGCGCACTTAGCACAGATACGCAGTATTTT. Its translation is CASSALSTDTQYF.